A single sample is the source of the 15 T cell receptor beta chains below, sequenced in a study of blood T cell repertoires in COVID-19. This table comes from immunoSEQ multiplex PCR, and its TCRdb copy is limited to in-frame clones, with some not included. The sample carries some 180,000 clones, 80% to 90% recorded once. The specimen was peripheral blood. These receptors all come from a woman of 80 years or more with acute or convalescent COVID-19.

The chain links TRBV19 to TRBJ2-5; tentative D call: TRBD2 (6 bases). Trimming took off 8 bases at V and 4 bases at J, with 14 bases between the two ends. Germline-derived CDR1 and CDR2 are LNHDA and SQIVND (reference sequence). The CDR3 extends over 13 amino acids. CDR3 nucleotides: TGTGCCAGTGGGGAAGGGACTGGAGAGACCCAGTACTTC. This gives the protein CASGEGTGETQYF.

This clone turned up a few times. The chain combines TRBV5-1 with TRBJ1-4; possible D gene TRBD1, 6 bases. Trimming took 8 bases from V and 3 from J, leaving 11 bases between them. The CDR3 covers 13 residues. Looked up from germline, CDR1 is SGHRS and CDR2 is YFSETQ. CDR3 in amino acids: CASRTGPNEKLFF. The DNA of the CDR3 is TGCGCCAGTCGAACAGGGCCTAATGAAAAACTGTTTTTT.

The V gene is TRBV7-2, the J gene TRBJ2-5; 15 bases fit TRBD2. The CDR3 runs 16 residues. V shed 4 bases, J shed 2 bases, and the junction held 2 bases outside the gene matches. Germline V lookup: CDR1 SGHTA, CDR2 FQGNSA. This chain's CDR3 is CASSWTSGGGQETQYF. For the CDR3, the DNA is TGTGCCAGCAGCTGGACTAGCGGGGGGGGACAAGAGACCCAGTACTTC.

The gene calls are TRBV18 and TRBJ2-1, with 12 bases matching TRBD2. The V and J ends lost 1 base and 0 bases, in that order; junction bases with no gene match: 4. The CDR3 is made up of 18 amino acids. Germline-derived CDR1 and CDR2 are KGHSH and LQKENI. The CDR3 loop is CASSPLTSGRGSYNEQFF. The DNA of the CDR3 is TGTGCCAGCTCACCACTGACTAGCGGGAGAGGCTCCTACAATGAGCAGTTCTTC.

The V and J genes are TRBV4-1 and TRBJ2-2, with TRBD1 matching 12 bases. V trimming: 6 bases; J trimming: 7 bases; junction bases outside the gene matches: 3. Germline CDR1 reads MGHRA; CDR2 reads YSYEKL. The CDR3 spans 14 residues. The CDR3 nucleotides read TGCGCCAGCAGAGGGACAGGGGGCCACGGGGAGCTGTTTTTT. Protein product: CASRGTGGHGELFF.

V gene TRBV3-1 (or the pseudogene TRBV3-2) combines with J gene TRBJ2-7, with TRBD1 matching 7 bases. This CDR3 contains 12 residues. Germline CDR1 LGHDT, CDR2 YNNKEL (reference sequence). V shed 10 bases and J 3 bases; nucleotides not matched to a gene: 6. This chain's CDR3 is CANQQGNYEQYF. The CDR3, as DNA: TGTGCCAACCAACAGGGGAACTACGAGCAGTACTTC.

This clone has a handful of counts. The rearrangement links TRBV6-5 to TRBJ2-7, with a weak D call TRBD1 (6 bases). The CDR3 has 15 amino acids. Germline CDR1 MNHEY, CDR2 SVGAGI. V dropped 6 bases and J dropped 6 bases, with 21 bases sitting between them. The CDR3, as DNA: TGTGCCAGCAGAAAAAACAGGGAAGGTGCGTCCGAGCAGTACTTC. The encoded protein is CASRKNREGASEQYF.

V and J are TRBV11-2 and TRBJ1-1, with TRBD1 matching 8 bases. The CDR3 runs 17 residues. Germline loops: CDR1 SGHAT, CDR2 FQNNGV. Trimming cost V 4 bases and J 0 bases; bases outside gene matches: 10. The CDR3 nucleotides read TGTGCCAGCAGCTCCTATGGGACAGGCTTACTGAACACTGAAGCTTTCTTT. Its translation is CASSSYGTGLLNTEAFF.

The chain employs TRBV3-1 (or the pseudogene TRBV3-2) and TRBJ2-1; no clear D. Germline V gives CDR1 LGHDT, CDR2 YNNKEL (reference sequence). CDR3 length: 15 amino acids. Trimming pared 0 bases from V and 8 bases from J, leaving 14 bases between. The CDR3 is CASSQEKPRTHEQFF. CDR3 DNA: TGTGCCAGCAGCCAAGAAAAACCTAGAACCCATGAGCAGTTCTTC.

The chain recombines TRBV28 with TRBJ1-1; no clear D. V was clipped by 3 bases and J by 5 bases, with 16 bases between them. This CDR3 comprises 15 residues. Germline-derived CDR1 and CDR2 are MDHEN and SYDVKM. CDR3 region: CASSFPGVLGTEAFF. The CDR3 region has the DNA TGTGCCAGCAGTTTTCCCGGGGTCTTGGGAACTGAAGCTTTCTTT. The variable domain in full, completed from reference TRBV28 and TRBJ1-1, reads DVKVTQSSRYLVKRTGEKVFLECVQDMDHENMFWYRQDPGLGLRLIYFSYDVKMKEKGDIPEGYSVSREKKERFSLILESASTNQTSMYLCASSFPGVLGTEAFFGQGTRLTVV.

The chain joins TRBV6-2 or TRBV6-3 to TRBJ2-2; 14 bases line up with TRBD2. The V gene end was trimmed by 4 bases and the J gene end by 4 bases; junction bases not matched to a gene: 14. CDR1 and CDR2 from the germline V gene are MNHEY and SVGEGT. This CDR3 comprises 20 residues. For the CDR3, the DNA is TGTGCCAGCAGTTCCTGGCCCTTGGGACTAGCGGGAGCGGGCACCGGGGAGCTGTTTTTT. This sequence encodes CASSSWPLGLAGAGTGELFF.

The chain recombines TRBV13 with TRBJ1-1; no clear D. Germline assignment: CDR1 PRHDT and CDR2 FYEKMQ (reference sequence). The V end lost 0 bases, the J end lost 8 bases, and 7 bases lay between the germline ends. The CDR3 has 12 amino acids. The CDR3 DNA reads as TGTGCCAGCAGCTTAGGAAAGCCGGAAGCTTTCTTT. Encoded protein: CASSLGKPEAFF. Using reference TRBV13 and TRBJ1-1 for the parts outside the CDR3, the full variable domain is AAGVIQSPRHLIKEKRETATLKCYPIPRHDTVYWYQQGPGQDPQFLISFYEKMQSDKGSIPDRFSAQQFSDYHSELNMSSLELGDSALYFCASSLGKPEAFFGQGTRLTVV.

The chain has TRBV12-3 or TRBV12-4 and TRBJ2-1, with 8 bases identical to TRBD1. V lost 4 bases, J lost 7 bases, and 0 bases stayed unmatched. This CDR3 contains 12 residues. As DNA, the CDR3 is TGTGCCAGCAGTTGGACAGGGAATGAGCAGTTCTTC. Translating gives CASSWTGNEQFF.

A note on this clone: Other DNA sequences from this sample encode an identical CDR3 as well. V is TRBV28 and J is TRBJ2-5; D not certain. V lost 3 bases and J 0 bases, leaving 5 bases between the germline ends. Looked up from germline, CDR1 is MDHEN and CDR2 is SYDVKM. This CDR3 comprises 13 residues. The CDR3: CASSFQYQETQYF. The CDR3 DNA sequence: TGTGCCAGCAGTTTCCAATACCAAGAGACCCAGTACTTC.

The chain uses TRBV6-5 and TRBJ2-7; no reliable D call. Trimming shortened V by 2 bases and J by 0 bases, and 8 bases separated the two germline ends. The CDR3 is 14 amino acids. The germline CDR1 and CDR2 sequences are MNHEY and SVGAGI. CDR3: CASSYTASSYEQYF. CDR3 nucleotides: TGTGCCAGCAGTTACACTGCGAGCTCCTACGAGCAGTACTTC.